This T cell receptor beta chain was sequenced in a study of blood T cell repertoires in COVID-19. Turning to the study itself: Samples taken during acute and convalescent COVID-19 were collected in the United States, Italy and Spain. Sample material is recorded as cDNA or gDNA derived from T cells, B-cell-depleted T cells, or PBMCs.

This CDR3 is built from 12 residues. The V gene's germline CDR1 is SQVTM and CDR2 ANQGSEA. Trimming pared 6 bases from V and 4 bases from J, leaving 12 bases between. Under the authors' procedure: By means of reference gene primer amplification, nucleated cell counts were estimated. Repertoires were generated with immunoSEQ multiplex PCR, while TCRdb's copy carries only in-frame clones and drops some. V, J and clone size are those of that table, while D and trimming were read from the DNA. The top ten hold roughly 8.2% of the sample, which has about 45,000 clones, 75% to 85% seen once. The source of this sequence is an elderly man in a cohort sampled during active COVID-19. The J gene is TRBJ1-2, the V gene TRBV29-1, with D perhaps TRBD1 (5 bases). Sequenced material: peripheral blood. The DNA of the CDR3 is TGCAGCGTGGGGAGGGGATCCTATGGCTACACCTTC. Translating it yields CSVGRGSYGYTF.